These 15 T cell receptor beta chains were all obtained from the same sample, sequenced in a study of T cell responses to AZD1222 COVID-19 vaccine. The protocol was immunoSEQ multiplex PCR, while the TCRdb copy is restricted to in-frame clones and leaves out a portion. Of over 65,000 clones listed, less than 90% are singletons. This specimen consisted of peripheral blood, obtained on day 0 of AZD1222 vaccination. Every receptor here comes from an adult in good health.

V is TRBV19 and J is TRBJ2-5; 8 bases are a match to TRBD2. V shed 6 bases and J 3 bases; nucleotides not matched to a gene: 3. Germline CDR1 is LNHDA and CDR2 is SQIVND (reference sequence). This CDR3 comprises 13 residues. CDR3 residues: CASRNSGEETQYF. CDR3 coding DNA: TGTGCCAGTAGGAATAGCGGGGAAGAGACCCAGTACTTC.

This chain joins TRBV29-1 and TRBJ1-1; possibly TRBD1 for D (6 bases). Trimming shortened V by 7 bases and J by 3 bases, and 12 bases separated the two germline ends. The CDR3 sequence is 12 residues long. Germline V gene sequence: CDR1 SQVTM, CDR2 ANQGSEA. The CDR3 region is CSAGARDTEAFF. Here the CDR3 DNA reads TGCAGCGCAGGGGCCCGGGACACTGAAGCTTTCTTT.

This clone was found a few times. The rearrangement uses TRBV4-2 and TRBJ1-3; D possibly corresponds to TRBD1 (6 bases). CDR1 and CDR2 (germline): LGHNA, YNFKEQ. V was trimmed by 0 bases and J by 4 bases, leaving 19 bases between them. The CDR3 loop spans 18 amino acids. Here the CDR3 reads CASSQEYRATELGNTIYF. The CDR3 coding sequence is TGTGCCAGCAGCCAAGAGTACAGGGCGACTGAGCTGGGAAACACCATATATTTT.

The chain couples TRBV9 to TRBJ2-2; D not resolved. CDR3 length: 12 amino acids. V was clipped by 4 bases and J by 7 bases, with 8 bases between them. CDR1 is SGDLS, CDR2 YYNGEE, per germline. The CDR3 reads CASSLFGGELFF. The CDR3 DNA is TGTGCCAGCAGCCTTTTCGGCGGGGAGCTGTTTTTT.

V gene TRBV28 combines with J gene TRBJ2-3; TRBD1 matches 9 bases. V lost 3 bases and J lost 4; bases outside the gene matches: 5. Germline CDR1 is MDHEN and CDR2 is SYDVKM. The CDR3 covers 15 residues. CDR3 nucleotide sequence: TGTGCCAGCAGTTTCGCGACAGGGGGTCCAGATACGCAGTATTTT. Amino acid sequence: CASSFATGGPDTQYF. Full variable domain (missing parts from reference TRBV28 and TRBJ2-3): DVKVTQSSRYLVKRTGEKVFLECVQDMDHENMFWYRQDPGLGLRLIYFSYDVKMKEKGDIPEGYSVSREKKERFSLILESASTNQTSMYLCASSFATGGPDTQYFGPGTRLTVL.

The chain employs TRBV14 and TRBJ1-2; weak D call: TRBD1 (6 bases). This CDR3 has 14 amino acids. Germline lookup yields CDR1 SGHDN and CDR2 FVKESK. Trimming took off 1 base at V and 8 bases at J, with 14 bases between the two ends. The CDR3 DNA reads TGTGCCAGCAGCCAAGGCGGGACACTTTGGGGCTACACCTTC. Protein product: CASSQGGTLWGYTF.

The J gene is TRBJ1-2, the V gene TRBV6-4; TRBD1 agrees at 10 bases. Trimming at V came to 7 bases and at J to 3 bases, leaving 8 bases not matched to a gene. Per germline, CDR1 MRHNA and CDR2 SNTAGT. The CDR3 extends over 15 amino acids. The CDR3 region is CASTEDRGEDYGYTF. The CDR3 DNA reads as TGTGCCAGCACCGAGGACAGGGGGGAAGACTATGGCTACACCTTC.

The V gene is TRBV5-6, the J gene TRBJ1-6, with D unclear. The V gene lost 4 bases and the J gene lost 8 bases, with 16 bases spanning the gap. The CDR3 is 15 amino acids. CDR1 is SGHDT and CDR2 is YYEEEE in the germline V gene. The CDR3 here is CASSAWTFGDSPLHF. The CDR3 DNA reads TGTGCCAGCAGCGCATGGACTTTTGGAGATTCACCCCTCCACTTT.

The table lists this clone with a few counts. CDR3 sequence reads: CATTGGINQPQHF. CDR3 sequence (DNA): TGTGCCACCACGGGAGGGATCAATCAGCCCCAGCATTTT. The chain joins TRBV24-1 to TRBJ1-5; D uncertain. Germline V gene sequence: CDR1 KGHDR, CDR2 SFDVKD. V lost 8 bases and J lost 3, with 10 bases in between. The CDR3 has 13 amino acids.

The chain is built from TRBV6-4 and TRBJ2-1; 8 bases agree with TRBD1. Losses at the gene ends were 5 bases for V and 0 bases for J; bases not matched to a gene: 6. The CDR3 covers 16 residues. The germline V gene encodes CDR1 MRHNA and CDR2 SNTAGT. The CDR3 is CASSPRGTGSYNEQFF. The CDR3 DNA reads as TGTGCCAGCAGTCCTCGAGGGACAGGCTCCTACAATGAGCAGTTCTTC.

The rearrangement links TRBV7-9 to TRBJ2-1; TRBD2 aligns across 10 bases. Germline V gene sequence: CDR1 SEHNR, CDR2 FQNEAQ (reference sequence). V dropped 6 bases and J dropped 9; count of bases not matched to a gene: 14. The CDR3 has 16 residues. DNA for the CDR3: TGTGCCAGCAGTTACCCAAGGCTAGCGGGAGACAGTGAGCAGTTCTTC. Translating it yields CASSYPRLAGDSEQFF.

The V call is TRBV27, the J call TRBJ2-7; 7 bases agree with TRBD2. The J segment lost 5 bases and the V segment lost 3 bases, leaving 7 bases of the junction unmatched. Germline V gene lookup returns CDR1 MNHEY and CDR2 SMNVEV (reference sequence). The CDR3 covers 14 residues. In DNA form, the CDR3 reads TGTGCCAGCAGTTTGCGGACTAGATTCGACGAGCAGTACTTC. Residues: CASSLRTRFDEQYF.

Concerning this clone: Within the sample, other DNA sequences also encode this same CDR3. The V call is TRBV3-1 (or the pseudogene TRBV3-2), the J call TRBJ1-2, with a tentative D call TRBD1 (5 bases). V lost 1 base to trimming and J lost 7 bases, with 7 bases between them. The germline V gene encodes CDR1 LGHDT and CDR2 YNNKEL (reference sequence). The CDR3 spans 12 residues. The chain's CDR3 is CASSQAGGGYTF. In DNA, the CDR3 is TGTGCCAGCAGCCAAGCGGGGGGTGGCTACACCTTC.

CDR3 sequence reads: CASTGGFFYGYTF. CDR3 nucleotides: TGTGCCAGCACTGGGGGTTTCTTCTATGGCTACACCTTC. J is TRBJ1-2 and V is TRBV6-5; tentative D call: TRBD1 (5 bases). Germline CDR1 and CDR2: MNHEY and SVGAGI. V was cut by 7 bases and J by 4 bases, with 13 bases left in between. CDR3 length equals 13 residues.

The chain uses TRBV21-1 and TRBJ1-5; the table names TRBD1, a call not compared with the DNA. TRBV21-1 is annotated as a pseudogene. This CDR3 is 14 amino acids long. Written as DNA, the CDR3 is TGTGCCAGCAGGGACAGGGGAGTTGATCAGCCCCAGCATTTT. This codes for CASRDRGVDQPQHF.